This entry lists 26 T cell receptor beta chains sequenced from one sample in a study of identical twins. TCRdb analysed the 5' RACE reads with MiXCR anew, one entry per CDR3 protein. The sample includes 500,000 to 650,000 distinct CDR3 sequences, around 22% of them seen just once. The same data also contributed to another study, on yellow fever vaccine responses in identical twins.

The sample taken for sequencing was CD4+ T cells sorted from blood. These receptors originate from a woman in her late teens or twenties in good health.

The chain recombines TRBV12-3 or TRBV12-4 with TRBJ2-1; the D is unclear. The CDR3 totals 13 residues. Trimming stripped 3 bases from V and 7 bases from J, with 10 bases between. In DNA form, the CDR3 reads TGTGCCAGCAGTTTGAACAGAGAGAATGAGCAGTTCTTC. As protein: CASSLNRENEQFF.

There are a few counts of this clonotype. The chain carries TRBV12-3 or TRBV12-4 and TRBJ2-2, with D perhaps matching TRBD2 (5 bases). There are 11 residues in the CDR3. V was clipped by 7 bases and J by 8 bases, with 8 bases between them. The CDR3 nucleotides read TGTGCCAGCACCCGAGGGGGGGAGCTGTTTTTT. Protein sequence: CASTRGGELFF.

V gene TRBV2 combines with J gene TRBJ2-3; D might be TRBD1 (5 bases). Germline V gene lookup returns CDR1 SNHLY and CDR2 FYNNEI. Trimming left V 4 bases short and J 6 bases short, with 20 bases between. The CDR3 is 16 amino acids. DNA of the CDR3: TGTGCCAGCAGTGGGACACAGTCCGTCCTGGGGGATACGCAGTATTTT. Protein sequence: CASSGTQSVLGDTQYF.

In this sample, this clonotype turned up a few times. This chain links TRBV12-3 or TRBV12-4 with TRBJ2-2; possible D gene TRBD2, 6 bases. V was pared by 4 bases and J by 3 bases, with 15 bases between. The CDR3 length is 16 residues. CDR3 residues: CASSSTGVEHTGELFF. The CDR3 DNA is TGTGCCAGCAGTTCCACGGGAGTTGAGCACACCGGGGAGCTGTTTTTT.

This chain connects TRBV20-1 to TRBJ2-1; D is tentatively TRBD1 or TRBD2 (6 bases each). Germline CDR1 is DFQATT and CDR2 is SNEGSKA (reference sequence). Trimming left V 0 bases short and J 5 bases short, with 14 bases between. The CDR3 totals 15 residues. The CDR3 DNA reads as TGCAGTGCTAGAGAGTCGGGGGCGCAGAACAATGAGCAGTTCTTC. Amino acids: CSARESGAQNNEQFF.

DNA for the CDR3: TGTGCCATGAAAGACAGCATACTACGGGAGCAGTACTTC. Residues: CAMKDSILREQYF. V is TRBV10-3 and J is TRBJ2-7, with D maybe TRBD1 (5 bases). The V end was cut by 9 bases, the J end by 7 bases, with 19 bases between. The CDR3 has 13 amino acids. CDR1 and CDR2 (germline): ENHRY, SYGVKD.

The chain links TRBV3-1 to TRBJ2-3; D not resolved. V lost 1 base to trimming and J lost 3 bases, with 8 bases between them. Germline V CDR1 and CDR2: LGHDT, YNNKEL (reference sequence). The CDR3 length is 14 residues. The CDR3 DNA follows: TGTGCCAGCAGCCAAGGGGTAGGGACAGATACGCAGTATTTT. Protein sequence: CASSQGVGTDTQYF.

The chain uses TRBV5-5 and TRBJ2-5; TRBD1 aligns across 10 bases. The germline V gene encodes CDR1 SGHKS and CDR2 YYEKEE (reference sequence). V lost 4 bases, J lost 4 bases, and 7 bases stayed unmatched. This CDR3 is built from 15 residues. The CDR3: CASSREGQGPETQYF. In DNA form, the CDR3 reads TGTGCCAGCAGCAGGGAGGGACAGGGGCCAGAGACCCAGTACTTC. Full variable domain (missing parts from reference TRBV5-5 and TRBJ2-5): DAGVTQSPTHLIKTRGQQVTLRCSPISGHKSVSWYQQVLGQGPQFIFQYYEKEERGRGNFPDRFSARQFPNYSSELNVNALLLGDSALYLCASSREGQGPETQYFGPGTRLLVL.

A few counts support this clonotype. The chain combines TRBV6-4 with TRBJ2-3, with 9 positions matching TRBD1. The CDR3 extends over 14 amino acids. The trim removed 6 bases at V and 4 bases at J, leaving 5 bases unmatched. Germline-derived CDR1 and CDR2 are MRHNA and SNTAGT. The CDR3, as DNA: TGTGCCAGCAGCAGGGACAGGGCGTCAGATACGCAGTATTTT. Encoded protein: CASSRDRASDTQYF.

This CDR3 is CASGTGISQTGELFF. In DNA, the CDR3 is TGTGCCAGCGGAACCGGGATATCACAAACCGGGGAGCTGTTTTTT. This chain joins TRBV12-3 or TRBV12-4 and TRBJ2-2; D perhaps matches TRBD2 (5 bases). V shed 8 bases and J shed 5 bases, with 18 bases lying between them. This CDR3 region has 15 residues.

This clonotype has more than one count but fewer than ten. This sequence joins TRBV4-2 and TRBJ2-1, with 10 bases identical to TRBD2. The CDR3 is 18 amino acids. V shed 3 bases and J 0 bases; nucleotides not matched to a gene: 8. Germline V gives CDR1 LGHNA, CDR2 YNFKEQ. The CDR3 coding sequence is TGTGCCAGCAGCCATGGGCTAGCGGGAGCTGTCTCCTACAATGAGCAGTTCTTC. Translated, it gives CASSHGLAGAVSYNEQFF.

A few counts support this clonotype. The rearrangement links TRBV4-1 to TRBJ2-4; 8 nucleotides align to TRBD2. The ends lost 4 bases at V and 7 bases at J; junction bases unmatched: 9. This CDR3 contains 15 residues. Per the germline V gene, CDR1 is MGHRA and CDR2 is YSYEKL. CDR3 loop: CASSPTSAGVNIQYF. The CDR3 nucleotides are TGCGCCAGCAGCCCAACGTCAGCGGGAGTGAACATTCAGTACTTC.

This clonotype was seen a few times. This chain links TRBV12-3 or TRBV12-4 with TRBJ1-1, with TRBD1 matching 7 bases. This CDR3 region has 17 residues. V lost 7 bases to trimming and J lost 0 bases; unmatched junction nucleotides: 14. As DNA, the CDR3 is TGTGCCAGCATCCCGCCGGGACAGCGTATTATGAACACTGAAGCTTTCTTT. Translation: CASIPPGQRIMNTEAFF.

CDR3 protein: CASSLVGTRYNEQFF. The DNA for the CDR3 is TGCGCCAGCAGCTTGGTTGGGACACGATACAATGAGCAGTTCTTC. The J gene is TRBJ2-1, the V gene TRBV5-1, with a possible D match to TRBD1 (6 bases). V dropped 0 bases and J dropped 4 bases, with 11 bases sitting between them. This CDR3 is built from 15 residues. CDR1 is SGHRS and CDR2 is YFSETQ in the germline V gene.

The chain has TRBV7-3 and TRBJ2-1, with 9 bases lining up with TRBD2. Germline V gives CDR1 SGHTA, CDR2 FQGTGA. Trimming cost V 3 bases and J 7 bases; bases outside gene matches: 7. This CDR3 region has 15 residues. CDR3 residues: CASSFLAGAFNEQFF. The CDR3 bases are TGTGCCAGCAGCTTTTTAGCGGGAGCCTTTAATGAGCAGTTCTTC. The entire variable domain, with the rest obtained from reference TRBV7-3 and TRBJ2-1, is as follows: GAGVSQTPSNKVTEKGKYVELRCDPISGHTALYWYRQSLGQGPEFLIYFQGTGAADDSGLPNDRFFAVRPEGSVSTLKIQRTERGDSAVYLCASSFLAGAFNEQFFGPGTRLTVL.

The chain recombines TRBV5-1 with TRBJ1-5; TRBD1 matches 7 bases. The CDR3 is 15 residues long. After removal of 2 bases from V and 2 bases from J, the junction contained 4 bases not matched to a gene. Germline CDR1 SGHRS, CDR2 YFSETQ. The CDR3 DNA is TGCGCCAGCAGCTTCGACGGACAGGGCAATCAGCCCCAGCATTTT. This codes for CASSFDGQGNQPQHF.

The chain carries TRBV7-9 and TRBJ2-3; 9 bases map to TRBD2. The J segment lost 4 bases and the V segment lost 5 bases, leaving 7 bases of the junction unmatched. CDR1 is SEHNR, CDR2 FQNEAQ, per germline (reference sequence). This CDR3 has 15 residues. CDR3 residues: CASSPGLASADTQYF. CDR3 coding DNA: TGTGCCAGCAGCCCCGGACTAGCGAGCGCAGATACGCAGTATTTT.

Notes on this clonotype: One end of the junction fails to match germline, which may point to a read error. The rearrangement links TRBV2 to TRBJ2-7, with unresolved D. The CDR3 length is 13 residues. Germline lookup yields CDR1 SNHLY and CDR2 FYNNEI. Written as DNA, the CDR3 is TGTGCCAGCAGCGAAGACCGACCCTACGAGCAGTACTTC. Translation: CASSEDRPYEQYF. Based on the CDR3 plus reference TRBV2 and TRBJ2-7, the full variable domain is EPEVTQTPSHQVTQMGQEVILRCVPISNHLYFYWYRQILGQKVEFLVSFYNNEISEKSEIFDDQFSVERPDGSNFTLKIRSTKLEDSAMYFCASSEDRPYEQYFGPGTRLTVT.

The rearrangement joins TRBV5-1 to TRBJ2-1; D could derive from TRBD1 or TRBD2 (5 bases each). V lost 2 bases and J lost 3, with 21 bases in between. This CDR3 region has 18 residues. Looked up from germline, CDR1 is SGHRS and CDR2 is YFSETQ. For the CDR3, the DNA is TGCGCCAGCAGCTTACGGGGCTTGGGCTCCGCAAGCTACAATGAGCAGTTCTTC. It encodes CASSLRGLGSASYNEQFF.

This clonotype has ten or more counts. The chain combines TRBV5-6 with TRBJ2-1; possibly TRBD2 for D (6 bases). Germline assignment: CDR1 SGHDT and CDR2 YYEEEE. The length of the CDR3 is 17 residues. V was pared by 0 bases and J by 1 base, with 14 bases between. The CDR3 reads CASSLGNGRWSYNEQFF. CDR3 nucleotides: TGTGCCAGCAGCTTGGGGAACGGGAGATGGTCCTACAATGAGCAGTTCTTC. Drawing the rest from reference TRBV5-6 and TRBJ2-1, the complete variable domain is DAGVTQSPTHLIKTRGQQVTLRCSPKSGHDTVSWYQQALGQGPQFIFQYYEEEERQRGNFPDRFSGHQFPNYSSELNVNALLLGDSALYLCASSLGNGRWSYNEQFFGPGTRLTVL.

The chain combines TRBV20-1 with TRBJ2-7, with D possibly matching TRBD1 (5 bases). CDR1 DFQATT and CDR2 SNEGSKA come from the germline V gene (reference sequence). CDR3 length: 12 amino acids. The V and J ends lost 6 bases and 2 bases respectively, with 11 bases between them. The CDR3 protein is CSANRPPYEQYV. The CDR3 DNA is TGCAGTGCAAACAGGCCTCCCTACGAGCAGTACGTC.

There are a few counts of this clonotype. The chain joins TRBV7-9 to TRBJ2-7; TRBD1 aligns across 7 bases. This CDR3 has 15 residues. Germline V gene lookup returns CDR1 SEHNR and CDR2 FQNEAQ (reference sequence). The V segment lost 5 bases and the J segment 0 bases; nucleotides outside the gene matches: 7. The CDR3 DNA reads TGTGCCAGCAGCCGACGACAGGGAAACTCCTACGAGCAGTACTTC. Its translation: CASSRRQGNSYEQYF.

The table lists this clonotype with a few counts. CDR3 protein: CASSPPNYNEQFF. In nucleotides, the CDR3 is TGTGCCAGCTCACCACCGAACTACAATGAGCAGTTCTTC. V gene TRBV18 combines with J gene TRBJ2-1; unclear D gene. V was trimmed by 0 bases and J by 3 bases, leaving 3 bases between them. The CDR3 extends over 13 amino acids. Germline CDR1 KGHSH, CDR2 LQKENI. Complete variable domain (other parts from reference TRBV18 and TRBJ2-1): NAGVMQNPRHLVRRRGQEARLRCSPMKGHSHVYWYRQLPEEGLKFMVYLQKENIIDESGMPKERFSAEFPKEGPSILRIQQVVRGDSAAYFCASSPPNYNEQFFGPGTRLTVL.

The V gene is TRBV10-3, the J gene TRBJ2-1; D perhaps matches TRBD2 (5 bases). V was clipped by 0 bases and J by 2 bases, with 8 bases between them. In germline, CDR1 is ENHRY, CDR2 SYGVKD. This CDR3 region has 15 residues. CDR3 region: CAISESGDTYNEQFF. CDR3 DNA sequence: TGTGCCATCAGTGAGTCGGGAGATACCTACAATGAGCAGTTCTTC.

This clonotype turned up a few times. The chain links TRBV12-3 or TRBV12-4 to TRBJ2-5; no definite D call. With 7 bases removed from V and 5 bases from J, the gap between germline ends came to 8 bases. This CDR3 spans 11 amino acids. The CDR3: CASTSRETQYF. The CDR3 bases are TGTGCCAGCACCTCAAGGGAGACCCAGTACTTC.

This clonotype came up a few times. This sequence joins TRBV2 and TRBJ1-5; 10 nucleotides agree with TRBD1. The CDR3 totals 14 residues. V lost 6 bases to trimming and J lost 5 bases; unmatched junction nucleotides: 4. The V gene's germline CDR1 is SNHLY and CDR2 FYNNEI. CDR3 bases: TGTGCCAGCAGGGGACAGGGGTTCGATCAGCCCCAGCATTTT. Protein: CASRGQGFDQPQHF.